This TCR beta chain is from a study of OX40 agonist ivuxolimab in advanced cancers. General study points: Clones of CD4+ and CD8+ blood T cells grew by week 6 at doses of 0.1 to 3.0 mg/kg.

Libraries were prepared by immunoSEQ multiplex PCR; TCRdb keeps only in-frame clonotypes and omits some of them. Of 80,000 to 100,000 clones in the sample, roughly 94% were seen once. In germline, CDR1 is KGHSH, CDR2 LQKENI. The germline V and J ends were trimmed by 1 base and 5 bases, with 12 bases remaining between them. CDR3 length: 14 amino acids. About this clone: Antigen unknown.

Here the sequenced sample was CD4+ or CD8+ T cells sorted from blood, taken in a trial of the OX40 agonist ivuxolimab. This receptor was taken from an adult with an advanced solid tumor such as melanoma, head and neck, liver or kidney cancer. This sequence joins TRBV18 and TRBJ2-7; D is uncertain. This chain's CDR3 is CASSPRASKHEQYF. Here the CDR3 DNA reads TGTGCCAGCTCACCACGGGCTAGTAAGCACGAGCAGTACTTC.